This T cell receptor beta chain was captured by sequencing in a study of cytotoxic CD8 clonotypes in ibrutinib-treated CLL (dated by TCRdb to the early 2020s). As for the study more broadly: The cohort had some eleven relapsed/refractory and 15 treatment-naive patients; fewer than 18 were IGHV unmutated. Responses were partial in approximately 24 patients and complete in 2; after median around 72 months follow-up, around 15 stayed in remission and some twelve progressed. Samples at response were collected after a median of about 12 months of treatment, with a range of roughly 6 to 36 months. Samples averaged approximately 250,000 productive templates and more than 85,000 productive rearrangements. Of the roughly 90 people in the trial, 26 had longitudinal samples available. Cryopreserved peripheral blood mononuclear cells were collected at three points: before therapy, at response, and at either sustained remission or disease progression. General conclusions and limits of the study: Public clonotypes were rare and either shrank or stayed stable during treatment, and the rise in clonality at ibrutinib response reflected expansion of private clonotypes. Sampling times were not matched between sustained-remission and progressing patients, and lymph node repertoires were not studied. An increase in clonality was observed at ibrutinib response, with clonality remaining stable during sustained remission and falling back toward baseline at progression. Baseline clonality was found to be higher than that of age-matched healthy donors and was strongly correlated with circulating CD8+ T-cell counts.

For TCR beta library preparation, 1.5 to 2 micrograms of genomic DNA was extracted from cryopreserved PBMCs. Longitudinal blood samples from CLL patients receiving ibrutinib monotherapy were subjected to high-throughput TCR beta sequencing. The patients took part in an open-label, single-center phase 2 trial of ibrutinib monotherapy. CDR1 and CDR2, per the germline V gene, are KGHSH and LQKENI. Counted from cysteine to phenylalanine, this CDR3 has 13 amino acids. Only the CDR3 DNA stays, 39 bases, in frame from base 1. The V end loses 0 bases and the J end loses 2 bases, and a stretch of 5 bases separates them. Of note for this clone: Its antigen specificity is not known. Base qualities are not provided; no much larger clone lies one nucleotide away.

The goal of deep resolution MiSeq sequencing was a depth between 1 in 1 million and 1 in 200,000 T cells, and coverage averaged 10x per clonotype. The immunoSEQ hsTCRB Kit was used to generate the TCR beta libraries. The paper's processing steps were these. The data were analyzed with ImmunoSEQ Analyzer and ImmunoSEQ Data Assistant, and V, D and J gene assignments followed IMGT definitions. Clonality, which ranges from 0 to 1, was calculated by subtracting the normalized Shannon entropy of productive rearrangement frequencies from one. Only overrepresented clonotypes making up at least 0.05% of the repertoire of each patient were included in the public clonotype analysis. About a dozen age-matched healthy donor repertoires from immuneACCESS served as clonality controls. TCRdb took this table from immuneACCESS and kept in-frame rearrangements with V and J called. Such tables lack part of the clones; where checked against another copy, unresolved V genes explain under half of the gap, and the rest is unexplained. V and J calls and clone size come straight from that table; D and trimming were deduced from the DNA. The sample includes fewer than 25,000 clones, with around 74% observed a single time. The ten largest clones capture approximately 7.7% of the sample.

The V and J segments used are TRBV18 and TRBJ2-7; the D gene assignment is ambiguous. The sequence was obtained from a human donor with chronic lymphocytic leukemia. The source was PBMCs, collected before ibrutinib treatment. The DNA sequence follows: TGTGCCAGCTCACCACCTCGGGCCTACGAGCAGTACTTC. Its translation reads: CASSPPRAYEQYF.